This entry features one T cell receptor (beta chain) sequence. The source of the sample is a study of technical replicates of blood from several donors. The repertoire was sequenced with immunoSEQ multiplex PCR; TCRdb's copy has only in-frame clones and lacks some. Among more than 65,000 clones listed, roughly 94% were seen once. Germline V gene sequence: CDR1 SGHRS, CDR2 YFSETQ. The CDR3 runs 21 residues. J lost 3 bases, V lost 2 bases, and 18 bases had no gene match. The sequence was obtained from a human donor in good health. Sequencing was carried out using T cells isolated from PBMCs. This chain joins TRBV5-1 and TRBJ2-5; the match to TRBD2 covers 14 bases. CDR3 residues: CASSLRHKPGLAGVEEETQYF. CDR3 bases: TGCGCCAGCAGCTTACGACACAAACCGGGACTAGCGGGAGTAGAGGAAGAGACCCAGTACTTC.